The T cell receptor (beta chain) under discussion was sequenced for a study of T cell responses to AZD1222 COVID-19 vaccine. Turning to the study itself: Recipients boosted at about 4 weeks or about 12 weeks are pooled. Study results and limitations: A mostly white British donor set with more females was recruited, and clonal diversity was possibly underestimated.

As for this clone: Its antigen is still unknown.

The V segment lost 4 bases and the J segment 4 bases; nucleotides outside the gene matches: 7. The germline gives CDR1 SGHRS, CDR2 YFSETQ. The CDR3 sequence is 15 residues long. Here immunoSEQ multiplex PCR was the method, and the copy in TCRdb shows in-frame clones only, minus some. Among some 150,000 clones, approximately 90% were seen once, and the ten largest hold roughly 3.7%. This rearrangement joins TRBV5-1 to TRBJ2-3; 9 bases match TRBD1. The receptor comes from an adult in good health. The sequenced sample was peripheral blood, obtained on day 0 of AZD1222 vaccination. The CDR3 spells CASSLDRGRPDTQYF. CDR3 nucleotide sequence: TGCGCCAGCAGCCTGGACAGGGGAAGACCAGATACGCAGTATTTT.